What follows are 30 T cell receptor beta chains derived from one specimen sequenced in a study of OX40 agonist ivuxolimab in advanced cancers. Sequencing was performed with immunoSEQ multiplex PCR; in TCRdb, only in-frame clones are kept and a portion is missing. The sample holds 45,000 or so clones, roughly 90% seen once. The sample in question was CD4+ or CD8+ T cells sorted from blood, obtained in a trial of the OX40 agonist ivuxolimab. The receptors derive from an adult with an advanced solid tumor such as melanoma, head and neck, liver or kidney cancer.

This clone was counted between two and nine times. The gene calls are TRBV5-1 and TRBJ1-1; D is uncertain. Deletions cut 5 bases from V and 1 base from J, with 12 bases between. The CDR3 contains 14 residues. Germline V gene data show CDR1 as SGHRS and CDR2 as YFSETQ. Here the CDR3 DNA reads TGCGCCAGCAGGTACCTACAGCGGAACACTGAAGCTTTCTTT. This codes for CASRYLQRNTEAFF.

Relative to its sample, this clone is medium-sized (0.01 to 0.1%). The V gene is TRBV4-1, the J gene TRBJ1-2; tentatively, D is TRBD1 (5 bases). The germline CDR1 and CDR2 sequences are MGHRA and YSYEKL. CDR3 length equals 13 residues. The ends were cut back, 3 bases at V and 8 bases at J, with 13 bases in the middle. CDR3 DNA: TGCGCCAGCAGCCAGGGGGGAAGGCGAGGCTACACCTTC. Translation gives CASSQGGRRGYTF.

V gene TRBV27 combines with J gene TRBJ2-7, with D possibly matching TRBD2 (6 bases). The germline CDR1 and CDR2 sequences are MNHEY and SMNVEV (reference sequence). Trimming pared 5 bases from V and 2 bases from J, leaving 10 bases between. The CDR3 length is 13 residues. The CDR3 DNA is TGTGCCAGCAGTCACAGGACTACCTACGAGCAGTACTTC. Translation: CASSHRTTYEQYF.

The genes are TRBV10-1 and TRBJ2-7; perhaps TRBD2 as D (5 bases). With 8 bases removed from V and 6 bases from J, the gap between germline ends came to 17 bases. The CDR3 contains 13 residues. The V gene's germline CDR1 is WNHNN and CDR2 SYGVQD (reference sequence). This CDR3 reads CASRSSRAGEQYF. The CDR3 region has the DNA TGCGCCAGCCGTTCATCGCGGGCAGGCGAGCAGTACTTC.

The V call is TRBV7-8, the J call TRBJ2-5, with D hard to call. Germline values: CDR1 SGHVS, CDR2 FQNEAQ. V was trimmed by 5 bases and J by 5 bases, leaving 15 bases between them. This CDR3 comprises 14 residues. The CDR3 sequence: CASSPPAVGETQYF. CDR3 nucleotide sequence: TGTGCCAGCAGCCCCCCGGCCGTCGGGGAGACCCAGTACTTC.

This chain connects TRBV28 to TRBJ2-7; D is undetermined. V lost 1 base, J lost 3 bases, and 10 bases lay in between. This CDR3 contains 14 residues. Germline CDR1 reads MDHEN; CDR2 reads SYDVKM. This chain's CDR3 is CASSLYTSGYEQYF. As DNA, the CDR3 is TGTGCCAGCAGTTTATACACCTCAGGCTACGAGCAGTACTTC.

The V call is TRBV11-2, the J call TRBJ2-2, with 8 bases identical to TRBD1. The CDR3 contains 14 residues. Germline values: CDR1 SGHAT, CDR2 FQNNGV. With V trimmed by 3 bases and J by 6 bases, 3 bases remained unmatched. DNA for the CDR3: TGTGCCAGCAGCTTTACAGGGGGTCCCGGGGAGCTGTTTTTT. It yields the protein CASSFTGGPGELFF.

This clone is deemed medium-sized (0.01 to 0.1%). V gene TRBV5-1 combines with J gene TRBJ2-1, with TRBD2 matching 7 bases. The CDR3 totals 17 residues. The V gene's germline CDR1 is SGHRS and CDR2 YFSETQ. The junction had 9 bases not matched to a gene; V was cut back by 0 bases and J by 3 bases. The CDR3 protein is CASSLGGSGPYYNEQFF. CDR3 bases: TGCGCCAGCAGCTTGGGGGGTAGCGGGCCCTACTACAATGAGCAGTTCTTC.

The chain recombines TRBV2 with TRBJ1-6, with D uncertain. The CDR3 runs 11 residues. Germline lookup yields CDR1 SNHLY and CDR2 FYNNEI. V shed 7 bases and J shed 14 bases, with 12 bases lying between them. The CDR3 bases are TGTGCCAGCACCAGAGGGAGGGCCCTCCACTTT. Its protein is CASTRGRALHF. Combining the CDR3 with reference TRBV2 and TRBJ1-6 gives the whole variable domain EPEVTQTPSHQVTQMGQEVILRCVPISNHLYFYWYRQILGQKVEFLVSFYNNEISEKSEIFDDQFSVERPDGSNFTLKIRSTKLEDSAMYFCASTRGRALHFGNGTRLTVT.

The V and J genes are TRBV2 and TRBJ1-1; D ambiguous. Germline assignment: CDR1 SNHLY and CDR2 FYNNEI. V was trimmed by 7 bases and J by 3 bases, leaving 3 bases between them. This CDR3 has 10 amino acids. CDR3 amino acids: CASMDTEAFF. For the CDR3, the DNA is TGTGCCAGCATGGACACTGAAGCTTTCTTT.

This chain links TRBV5-4 with TRBJ2-7; the match to TRBD2 covers 7 bases. The V gene's germline CDR1 is SGHNT and CDR2 YYREEE (reference sequence). With 4 bases clipped from V and 7 bases from J, the junction kept 5 bases outside the gene matches. The CDR3 is made up of 12 amino acids. Written as DNA, the CDR3 is TGTGCCAGCAGCCCGGGAGGAGTGGAGCAGTACTTC. Amino acid sequence: CASSPGGVEQYF.

The J gene is TRBJ1-1, the V gene TRBV7-9; D may be TRBD1 (6 bases). Germline CDR1 and CDR2: SEHNR and FQNEAQ (reference sequence). V was clipped by 5 bases and J by 0 bases, with 10 bases between them. The CDR3 is 14 residues long. The CDR3 sequence: CASSPQGMNTEAFF. DNA of the CDR3: TGTGCCAGCAGCCCACAGGGCATGAACACTGAAGCTTTCTTT. The whole variable domain, filled in from reference TRBV7-9 and TRBJ1-1, reads DTGVSQNPRHKITKRGQNVTFRCDPISEHNRLYWYRQTLGQGPEFLTYFQNEAQLEKSRLLSDRFSAERPKGSFSTLEIQRTEQGDSAMYLCASSPQGMNTEAFFGQGTRLTVV.

The gene calls are TRBV2 and TRBJ2-7; a possible D gene is TRBD1 (5 bases). This CDR3 spans 17 amino acids. CDR1 and CDR2 (germline): SNHLY, FYNNEI. V was pared by 2 bases and J by 4 bases, with 21 bases between. CDR3 bases: TGTGCCAGCAGTGAAATTCTTTCAGGAAGGGGCAGGTACGAGCAGTACTTC. This sequence encodes CASSEILSGRGRYEQYF.

The DNA for the CDR3 is TGTGCCAGCAGCTCGGGACAGAACAATCAGCCCCAGCATTTT. Protein sequence: CASSSGQNNQPQHF. The J gene is TRBJ1-5, the V gene TRBV5-6, with 7 nucleotides matching TRBD1. J lost 3 bases, V lost 3 bases, and 3 bases had no gene match. The CDR3 extends over 14 amino acids. CDR1 is SGHDT and CDR2 is YYEEEE in the germline V gene. Full variable domain (remainder filled in from reference TRBV5-6 and TRBJ1-5): DAGVTQSPTHLIKTRGQQVTLRCSPKSGHDTVSWYQQALGQGPQFIFQYYEEEERQRGNFPDRFSGHQFPNYSSELNVNALLLGDSALYLCASSSGQNNQPQHFGDGTRLSIL.

The genes are TRBV6-1 and TRBJ1-5, with 10 bases fitting TRBD1. The CDR3 runs 13 residues. The V gene end was trimmed by 6 bases and the J gene end by 4 bases; junction bases not matched to a gene: 0. CDR1 MNHNS and CDR2 SASEGT come from the germline V gene. CDR3 nucleotide sequence: TGTGCCAGCAGGGGACAGGGGAATCAGCCCCAGCATTTT. Translation gives CASRGQGNQPQHF.

This clone was observed a few times. This chain uses TRBV4-1 with TRBJ2-3; D may be TRBD2 (6 bases). This CDR3 has 18 amino acids. CDR1 and CDR2 (germline): MGHRA, YSYEKL. The V gene lost 0 bases and the J gene lost 1 base, with 17 bases spanning the gap. The CDR3 bases are TGCGCCAGCAGCCAAGAAGTGGGTATTTGGGGGGGCACAGATACGCAGTATTTT. Translation gives CASSQEVGIWGGTDTQYF.

The genes are TRBV10-3 and TRBJ1-1, with TRBD1 as a possible D gene (5 bases). Looked up from germline, CDR1 is ENHRY and CDR2 is SYGVKD. The CDR3 covers 15 residues. V dropped 4 bases and J dropped 3 bases, with 15 bases sitting between them. CDR3 sequence reads: CAISAPGISDTEAFF. The CDR3 DNA reads TGTGCCATCAGTGCTCCAGGGATTTCTGACACTGAAGCTTTCTTT.

The chain joins TRBV5-6 to TRBJ2-1; TRBD1 agrees at 8 bases. With 0 bases clipped from V and 0 bases from J, the junction kept 2 bases outside the gene matches. CDR3 length: 16 amino acids. Germline V CDR1 and CDR2: SGHDT, YYEEEE. The CDR3 here is CASSLGTGNSYNEQFF. The CDR3 nucleotides read TGTGCCAGCAGCTTGGGGACAGGGAACTCCTACAATGAGCAGTTCTTC.

This CDR3 is CASSSGPSVVHEQYF. The CDR3, as DNA: TGTGCCAGCAGCTCAGGCCCCTCGGTAGTTCACGAGCAGTACTTC. V is TRBV11-2 and J is TRBJ2-7, with D unresolved. V was shortened by 4 bases and J by 5 bases, with 18 bases between the two germline ends. The CDR3 contains 15 residues. Germline CDR1 SGHAT, CDR2 FQNNGV.

The chain carries TRBV4-1 and TRBJ2-5, with D perhaps assigned TRBD1 or TRBD2 (6 bases each). The CDR3 length is 13 residues. V lost 11 bases and J 5 bases, leaving 18 bases between the germline ends. Germline CDR1 and CDR2: MGHRA and YSYEKL. CDR3: CALDGGPGETQYF. CDR3 in DNA: TGCGCCTTGGATGGGGGGCCGGGGGAGACCCAGTACTTC.

The sample holds one count of this clone. The rearrangement links TRBV4-1 to TRBJ1-2; D might be TRBD1 (6 bases). CDR3 length: 13 amino acids. V dropped 10 bases and J dropped 8 bases, with 20 bases sitting between them. Germline V gives CDR1 MGHRA, CDR2 YSYEKL. The CDR3 region is CATSDSQGKGYTF. CDR3 DNA sequence: TGCGCCACCTCGGACAGCCAAGGCAAAGGCTACACCTTC.

This chain connects TRBV4-1 to TRBJ1-6; 7 bases align to TRBD1. The CDR3 has 14 residues. Losses at the gene ends were 1 base for V and 7 bases for J; bases not matched to a gene: 1. Germline V gives CDR1 MGHRA, CDR2 YSYEKL. This CDR3 reads CASSQGQGNSPLHF. The CDR3 DNA reads TGCGCCAGCAGCCAAGGACAGGGAAATTCACCCCTCCACTTT.

This clone has more than one count but fewer than ten. V and J are TRBV19 and TRBJ1-1; the D is unclear. CDR1 LNHDA and CDR2 SQIVND come from the germline V gene (reference sequence). CDR3 size: 12 residues. V lost 7 bases to trimming and J lost 5 bases, with 11 bases between them. CDR3 bases: TGTGCCAGTAAATACGGGCTAACTGAAGCTTTCTTT. Protein sequence: CASKYGLTEAFF.

This chain joins TRBV6-5 and TRBJ2-2; D gene ambiguous. CDR1 is MNHEY and CDR2 is SVGAGI in the germline V gene. The CDR3 spans 14 residues. Trimming pared 4 bases from V and 4 bases from J, leaving 10 bases between. In DNA, the CDR3 is TGTGCCAGCAGTTGGAAGGTCTCCACCGGGGAGCTGTTTTTT. Translated, it gives CASSWKVSTGELFF.

The chain recombines TRBV7-8 with TRBJ2-7; D may be TRBD2 (5 bases). Germline CDR1 reads SGHVS; CDR2 reads FQNEAQ. Deletions cut 5 bases from V and 2 bases from J, with 7 bases between. The CDR3 totals 12 residues. The CDR3: CASSPGTYEQYF. CDR3 bases: TGTGCCAGCAGCCCGGGGACCTACGAGCAGTACTTC.

This rearrangement joins TRBV27 to TRBJ2-5, with unresolved D. Germline V gene sequence: CDR1 MNHEY, CDR2 SMNVEV (reference sequence). The germline V and J ends were trimmed by 4 bases and 5 bases, with 14 bases remaining between them. This CDR3 is built from 14 residues. The CDR3: CASSYLGLEETQYF. Here the CDR3 DNA reads TGTGCCAGCAGTTACCTAGGGTTGGAGGAGACCCAGTACTTC.

The chain joins TRBV4-1 to TRBJ2-7; D uncertain. The CDR3 is 15 amino acids. Per the germline V gene, CDR1 is MGHRA and CDR2 is YSYEKL. Trimming took off 1 base at V and 4 bases at J, with 14 bases between the two ends. CDR3 region: CASSQANPYPYEQYF. As DNA, the CDR3 is TGCGCCAGCAGCCAAGCTAACCCGTACCCTTACGAGCAGTACTTC.

This clone was detected once. The chain employs TRBV11-3 and TRBJ1-4, with 8 bases matching TRBD1. Germline CDR1 and CDR2: SGHNT and YENEEA. CDR3 size: 17 residues. V shed 4 bases and J 7 bases; nucleotides not matched to a gene: 14. The CDR3 coding sequence is TGTGCCAGCAGCTCCCGACCGGACAGGGAGGGTGGTGAAAAACTGTTTTTT. Residues: CASSSRPDREGGEKLFF.

The J gene is TRBJ2-3, the V gene TRBV5-1, with unresolved D. The CDR3 has 15 amino acids. Germline values: CDR1 SGHRS, CDR2 YFSETQ. Trimming took 0 bases from V and 3 from J, leaving 11 bases between them. Written as DNA, the CDR3 is TGCGCCAGCAGCTTGGCAAACGTGGATACAGATACGCAGTATTTT. Residues: CASSLANVDTDTQYF.

The gene calls are TRBV5-5 and TRBJ1-1, with D unclear. Trimming took off 1 base at V and 5 bases at J, with 3 bases between the two ends. Germline V lookup: CDR1 SGHKS, CDR2 YYEKEE (reference sequence). The CDR3 spans 11 residues. The CDR3 loop is CASSLYTEAFF. For the CDR3, the DNA is TGTGCCAGCAGCTTGTATACTGAAGCTTTCTTT.